The 28 T cell receptor beta chains below were found in one sample sequenced in a study of T-cell reconstitution after alpha-beta-depleted transplantation in children. Unique molecular identifiers were used to barcode this TCRbeta library. TCRdb reanalysed the PCR reads using MiXCR and keeps one entry per CDR3 protein. The table includes 450,000 to 500,000 distinct CDR3 sequences, around 12% detected once. Specimen: PBMCs from the stem cell graft donor, collected from the stem cell graft. These receptors originate from a human donor who donated a stem cell graft to a child with combined immunodeficiency.

The chain has TRBV20-1 and TRBJ2-1; the match to TRBD2 covers 7 bases. Germline V gene data show CDR1 as DFQATT and CDR2 as SNEGSKA (reference sequence). The ends lost 0 bases at V and 2 bases at J; junction bases unmatched: 4. The CDR3 covers 15 residues. This CDR3 is CSAREGGGTYNEQFF. The CDR3 region has the DNA TGCAGTGCTAGAGAAGGCGGGGGAACCTACAATGAGCAGTTCTTC.

In its sample, this clonotype was seen many times. This chain connects TRBV15 to TRBJ2-5; no clear D gene. V lost 0 bases, J lost 3 bases, and 11 bases lay in between. In germline, CDR1 is LNHNV, CDR2 YYDKDF (reference sequence). The CDR3 is made up of 15 amino acids. As DNA, the CDR3 is TGTGCCACCAGCAGAGATAAGGGTATTGAAGAGACCCAGTACTTC. Protein sequence: CATSRDKGIEETQYF. The variable domain in full, with the rest retrieved from reference TRBV15 and TRBJ2-5, is DAMVIQNPRYQVTQFGKPVTLSCSQTLNHNVMYWYQQKSSQAPKLLFHYYDKDFNNEADTPDNFQSRRPNTSFCFLDIRSPGLGDTAMYLCATSRDKGIEETQYFGPGTRLLVL.

A few counts support this clonotype. The rearrangement joins TRBV13 to TRBJ2-1; 8 bases are shared with TRBD2. Trimming removed 5 bases from V and 5 bases from J; junction bases left unmatched: 8. The CDR3 is 15 amino acids. Germline CDR1 PRHDT, CDR2 FYEKMQ (reference sequence). CDR3 protein: CASSALRGGDNEQFF. DNA of the CDR3: TGTGCCAGCAGCGCGCTACGGGGGGGCGACAATGAGCAGTTCTTC.

This clonotype was found many times. The chain links TRBV5-1 to TRBJ2-1, with 8 bases matching TRBD1. This CDR3 has 16 residues. V lost 0 bases to trimming and J lost 9 bases; unmatched junction nucleotides: 11. CDR1 and CDR2 from the germline V gene are SGHRS and YFSETQ. The CDR3 protein is CASSLARTGSTLEQFF. CDR3 sequence (DNA): TGCGCCAGCAGCTTGGCTAGGACAGGGAGTACGCTTGAGCAGTTCTTC.

This clonotype was observed many times. This chain uses TRBV30 with TRBJ2-1, with D possibly matching TRBD1 (5 bases). V was pared by 1 base and J by 9 bases, with 16 bases between. This CDR3 has 14 amino acids. Germline values: CDR1 GTSNPN, CDR2 SVGIG (reference sequence). The CDR3 spells CAWSGDSGLGEQFF. The CDR3 nucleotides are TGTGCCTGGAGTGGAGACAGTGGGTTGGGTGAGCAGTTCTTC.

The chain links TRBV29-1 to TRBJ1-5; 8 nucleotides match TRBD1. With 7 bases clipped from V and 4 bases from J, the junction kept 9 bases outside the gene matches. Germline V gene sequence: CDR1 SQVTM, CDR2 ANQGSEA. This CDR3 is 14 amino acids long. CDR3 in DNA: TGCAGCGCCATGGCAGGGGGCAGAAATCAGCCCCAGCATTTT. Its translation: CSAMAGGRNQPQHF.

This clonotype came up a few times. This chain uses TRBV7-2 with TRBJ2-7; 7 nucleotides line up with TRBD2. The CDR3 contains 15 residues. CDR1 is SGHTA and CDR2 is FQGNSA in the germline V gene. V shed 5 bases and J 4 bases; nucleotides not matched to a gene: 11. The CDR3 nucleotides are TGTGCCAGCAGCCTTACGAGTAGCGGGCAGTACGAGCAGTACTTC. Translated: CASSLTSSGQYEQYF.

This clonotype appeared many times. This chain joins TRBV29-1 and TRBJ2-7; D ambiguous. Germline CDR1 SQVTM, CDR2 ANQGSEA. The CDR3 totals 12 residues. Trimming left V 4 bases short and J 0 bases short, with 7 bases between. In DNA, the CDR3 is TGCAGCGTTGGAGATTCCTCCTACGAGCAGTACTTC. Its protein product is CSVGDSSYEQYF.

This clonotype has just a few counts. J is TRBJ2-1 and V is TRBV7-3, with TRBD2 matching 8 bases. Per germline, CDR1 SGHTA and CDR2 FQGTGA. This CDR3 spans 13 amino acids. V was pared by 5 bases and J by 9 bases, with 6 bases of the junction left unmatched. The CDR3: CASSRSGNGEQFF. DNA for the CDR3: TGTGCCAGCAGCCGTAGCGGGAACGGTGAGCAGTTCTTC.

This clonotype was observed at least ten times. The chain uses TRBV5-1 and TRBJ2-7; 8 positions match TRBD1. Trimming removed 0 bases from V and 5 bases from J; junction bases left unmatched: 4. Germline CDR1 and CDR2: SGHRS and YFSETQ. The CDR3 runs 14 residues. The CDR3 loop reads CASSLGTGSHEQYF. CDR3 nucleotide sequence: TGCGCCAGCAGCTTGGGGACAGGGTCCCACGAGCAGTACTTC.

The V call is TRBV10-3, the J call TRBJ2-1; 8 bases map to TRBD2. CDR1 ENHRY and CDR2 SYGVKD come from the germline V gene. This CDR3 comprises 14 residues. V shed 6 bases and J 5 bases; nucleotides not matched to a gene: 6. The CDR3 region has the DNA TGTGCCATCAGAGCGGGAGCGTCGGACAATGAGCAGTTCTTC. This gives the protein CAIRAGASDNEQFF.

The gene calls are TRBV7-9 and TRBJ2-7, with D unresolved. V lost 3 bases and J 3 bases, leaving 9 bases between the germline ends. The germline CDR1 and CDR2 sequences are SEHNR and FQNEAQ (reference sequence). This CDR3 region has 13 residues. This chain's CDR3 is CASSFLGNYEQYF. CDR3 DNA: TGTGCCAGCAGCTTCCTAGGGAACTACGAGCAGTACTTC. Based on the CDR3 plus reference TRBV7-9 and TRBJ2-7, the full variable domain is DTGVSQNPRHKITKRGQNVTFRCDPISEHNRLYWYRQTLGQGPEFLTYFQNEAQLEKSRLLSDRFSAERPKGSFSTLEIQRTEQGDSAMYLCASSFLGNYEQYFGPGTRLTVT.

This chain joins TRBV10-3 and TRBJ2-7; possible D gene TRBD2, 6 bases. Germline V gene lookup returns CDR1 ENHRY and CDR2 SYGVKD. The CDR3 has 17 amino acids. V was pared by 2 bases and J by 0 bases, with 17 bases between. The CDR3 nucleotides are TGTGCCATCAGTGAGGTAGACAGAGCGGGCGCCTCCTACGAGCAGTACTTC. Amino acid sequence: CAISEVDRAGASYEQYF.

This clonotype was counted a few times. The chain joins TRBV15 to TRBJ2-5; maybe TRBD2 (6 bases). The CDR3 has 15 residues. Trimming removed 5 bases from V and 2 bases from J, with 15 bases in between. Per germline, CDR1 LNHNV and CDR2 YYDKDF (reference sequence). Here the CDR3 reads CATSPGVGGQETQYF. The CDR3 DNA reads as TGTGCCACCAGCCCGGGTGTGGGGGGTCAAGAGACCCAGTACTTC.

At least ten counts were recorded for this clonotype. V and J are TRBV24-1 and TRBJ2-7; perhaps TRBD2 as D (6 bases). The germline V and J ends were trimmed by 4 bases and 4 bases, with 10 bases remaining between them. The CDR3 sequence is 13 residues long. Germline V gene sequence: CDR1 KGHDR, CDR2 SFDVKD. In DNA, the CDR3 is TGTGCCACCAGTGAGGGGGACTCTTACGAGCAGTACTTC. This sequence encodes CATSEGDSYEQYF.

This clonotype occurred a few times. The V call is TRBV11-1, the J call TRBJ2-1, with 14 bases lining up with TRBD2. J was trimmed by 4 bases and V by 6 bases; bases with no gene match: 8. The CDR3 sequence is 17 residues long. The germline CDR1 and CDR2 sequences are SGHAT and FQDESV (reference sequence). Written as DNA, the CDR3 is TGTGCCAGCAGTTCCGGACTAGCGGGAGGCCTTTACAATGAGCAGTTCTTC. Residues: CASSSGLAGGLYNEQFF.

V gene TRBV5-1 combines with J gene TRBJ2-2; TRBD1 agrees at 12 bases. Per the germline V gene, CDR1 is SGHRS and CDR2 is YFSETQ. The CDR3 is 16 amino acids. V was clipped by 4 bases and J by 6 bases; unmatched bases: 7. CDR3 in DNA: TGCGCCAGCAGCCAGCCCCGGGACAGGGGGCCCGGGGAGCTGTTTTTT. Translation: CASSQPRDRGPGELFF.

At least ten counts were recorded for this clonotype. The chain is built from TRBV7-2 and TRBJ2-3; D is uncertain. Looked up from germline, CDR1 is SGHTA and CDR2 is FQGNSA. The CDR3 is 15 residues long. The V gene lost 5 bases and the J gene lost 0 bases, with 12 bases spanning the gap. The DNA for the CDR3 is TGTGCCAGCAGCCCACACGGCGACAGCACAGATACGCAGTATTTT. Encoded protein: CASSPHGDSTDTQYF.

This clonotype was found once. CDR3 DNA sequence: TGCAGTGGCCGACAGGGAGGGGATGAAAAACTGTTTTTT. Protein: CSGRQGGDEKLFF. This chain uses TRBV20-1 with TRBJ1-4, with TRBD1 identical over 7 bases. The CDR3 is 13 residues long. Germline CDR1 and CDR2: DFQATT and SNEGSKA (reference sequence). With V trimmed by 7 bases and J by 6 bases, 8 bases remained unmatched.

This clonotype was observed many times. The chain joins TRBV29-1 to TRBJ2-1, with D perhaps matching TRBD1 (6 bases). V shed 7 bases and J shed 2 bases, with 12 bases lying between them. The CDR3 runs 13 residues. Germline CDR1 reads SQVTM; CDR2 reads ANQGSEA. The CDR3 region is CSATGFPYNEQFF. The CDR3 bases are TGCAGCGCCACAGGGTTCCCCTACAATGAGCAGTTCTTC.

The chain links TRBV11-1 to TRBJ2-7; TRBD1 aligns across 7 bases. The CDR3 length is 14 residues. With 5 bases clipped from V and 3 bases from J, the junction kept 7 bases outside the gene matches. CDR1 and CDR2 from the germline V gene are SGHAT and FQDESV (reference sequence). The CDR3 DNA reads as TGTGCCAGCAGCACAACCGGGACAGACTACGAGCAGTACTTC. This encodes CASSTTGTDYEQYF. The full variable domain, in which reference TRBV11-1 and TRBJ2-7 provide the parts outside the CDR3, is EAEVAQSPRYKITEKSQAVAFWCDPISGHATLYWYRQILGQGPELLVQFQDESVVDDSQLPKDRFSAERLKGVDSTLKIQPAELGDSAMYLCASSTTGTDYEQYFGPGTRLTVT.

This clonotype was picked up many times. The chain recombines TRBV10-3 with TRBJ2-3; D not certain. Germline lookup yields CDR1 ENHRY and CDR2 SYGVKD. This CDR3 comprises 12 residues. V lost 8 bases to trimming and J lost 5 bases, with 11 bases between them. The CDR3 coding sequence is TGTGCCATCGCACGGGCTGGAGATACGCAGTATTTT. This translates into CAIARAGDTQYF.

This clonotype was counted many times. The V gene is TRBV20-1, the J gene TRBJ2-5, with D uncertain. Germline CDR1 and CDR2: DFQATT and SNEGSKA (reference sequence). This CDR3 region has 13 residues. Between the trimmed V and J ends, which lost 2 bases and 5 bases, there was a span of 12 bases. CDR3 loop: CSARPARHETQYF. The CDR3 region has the DNA TGCAGTGCTAGACCAGCCCGGCATGAGACCCAGTACTTC.

V and J are TRBV2 and TRBJ2-1; TRBD1 matches at 9 bases. The CDR3 runs 15 residues. Germline V gives CDR1 SNHLY, CDR2 FYNNEI. The J segment lost 7 bases and the V segment lost 6 bases, leaving 10 bases of the junction unmatched. CDR3 DNA sequence: TGTGCCAGCAGGGCCGGGACAGGGCTCCAGAATGAGCAGTTCTTC. This translates into CASRAGTGLQNEQFF.

This clonotype was seen many times. The chain links TRBV18 to TRBJ1-5, with TRBD1 matching over 7 bases. The CDR3 has 16 amino acids. V lost 3 bases and J lost 0; bases outside the gene matches: 5. Germline V gene data show CDR1 as KGHSH and CDR2 as LQKENI. For the CDR3, the DNA is TGTGCCAGCTCACCTGAACAGGGGCATAGCAATCAGCCCCAGCATTTT. Translating it yields CASSPEQGHSNQPQHF.

This clonotype came up a few times. A junction boundary mismatches the germline segment, possibly from a read error. The genes are TRBV12-3 or TRBV12-4 and TRBJ2-1, with TRBD1 matching over 7 bases. This CDR3 comprises 13 residues. The chain's CDR3 is CASRGDSYSEQFF. As DNA, the CDR3 is TGTGCCAGCAGGGGGGACAGTTACAGTGAGCAGTTCTTC.

At least ten counts were recorded for this clonotype. The V and J genes are TRBV6-1 and TRBJ1-1, with D possibly matching TRBD1 (6 bases). This CDR3 spans 16 amino acids. V was cut by 9 bases and J by 3 bases, with 23 bases left in between. Germline V gene data show CDR1 as MNHNS and CDR2 as SASEGT. CDR3 sequence reads: CASVPSWGQEDTEAFF. The CDR3, as DNA: TGTGCCAGTGTGCCGAGTTGGGGGCAAGAGGACACTGAAGCTTTCTTT.

The chain uses TRBV7-9 and TRBJ1-2; TRBD1 aligns across 7 bases. The CDR3 covers 14 residues. Germline CDR1 SEHNR, CDR2 FQNEAQ (reference sequence). V lost 5 bases, J lost 0 bases, and 3 bases stayed unmatched. The DNA of the CDR3 is TGTGCCAGCAGCCAACAGGGGCCTAACTATGGCTACACCTTC. It encodes CASSQQGPNYGYTF. The full variable domain, rest sourced from reference TRBV7-9 and TRBJ1-2, is DTGVSQNPRHKITKRGQNVTFRCDPISEHNRLYWYRQTLGQGPEFLTYFQNEAQLEKSRLLSDRFSAERPKGSFSTLEIQRTEQGDSAMYLCASSQQGPNYGYTFGSGTRLTVV.